Presented here are 21 T cell receptor beta chains from one specimen sequenced in a study of molecular identifiers for immune sequencing clone quantification. From the PCR reads, TCRdb called clonotypes with MiXCR, one entry per CDR3 protein. The table includes over 550,000 distinct CDR3 sequences, 25% detected once. The material sequenced was naive CD8+ T cells from blood, with Jurkat cell RNA spiked in. Subset of the sample: FACS-sorted CD8+CD4-CCR7+CD45RA+ naive T cells. These receptors all come from a human donor in good health. Some libraries in this study had Jurkat cell RNA spiked in.

A remark on this clonotype: A much larger clone is a single base away; this may be a read error. This CDR3 is missing its conserved last phenylalanine or tryptophan, likely due to a read error. The chain couples TRBV6-2 or TRBV6-3 to TRBJ2-4, with D unresolved. The CDR3 extends over 8 amino acids. V was clipped by 8 bases and J by 8 bases, with 1 base between them. CDR1 and CDR2 (germline): MNHEY, SVGEGT. The chain's CDR3 is CASHIQYL. The CDR3 nucleotides read TGTGCCAGCCACATTCAGTACCTC.

This chain links TRBV4-3 with TRBJ2-5, with 9 bases fitting TRBD2. Germline loops: CDR1 LGHNA, CDR2 YSLEER. The V segment lost 3 bases and the J segment 5 bases; nucleotides outside the gene matches: 7. The CDR3 is 15 residues long. DNA for the CDR3: TGCGCCAGCAGCCAGGGCGGGGGGGCGGCGGAGACCCAGTACTTC. This sequence encodes CASSQGGGAAETQYF.

This chain joins TRBV27 and TRBJ2-7; D not certain. The germline V gene encodes CDR1 MNHEY and CDR2 SMNVEV (reference sequence). This CDR3 spans 13 amino acids. The V end lost 2 bases, the J end lost 3 bases, and 8 bases lay between the germline ends. CDR3 DNA: TGTGCCAGCAGTTTAGGAGTCCACTACGAGCAGTACTTC. It yields the protein CASSLGVHYEQYF.

This clonotype was recorded at least ten times. CDR3 sequence: CSAKSWDRGSYEQYF. The CDR3 bases are TGCAGTGCTAAGTCGTGGGACAGGGGATCCTACGAGCAGTACTTC. J is TRBJ2-7 and V is TRBV20-1; 10 positions match TRBD1. Germline CDR1 DFQATT, CDR2 SNEGSKA (reference sequence). With 4 bases clipped from V and 1 base from J, the junction kept 7 bases outside the gene matches. The CDR3 extends over 15 amino acids.

The V call is TRBV2, the J call TRBJ1-6, with D possibly TRBD1 on 5 matching bases. Germline CDR1 reads SNHLY; CDR2 reads FYNNEI. This CDR3 comprises 12 residues. Trimming stripped 6 bases from V and 10 bases from J, with 10 bases between. The CDR3 DNA follows: TGTGCCAGCAGGGTCAGGGACTCACCCCTCCACTTT. It translates to CASRVRDSPLHF.

The chain couples TRBV19 to TRBJ2-3, with D unclear. The germline V gene has CDR1 LNHDA and CDR2 SQIVND (reference sequence). CDR3 length equals 14 residues. Trimming removed 7 bases at V and 2 bases at J, with 13 bases between. The CDR3 DNA is TGTGCCAGTACCCCTGCCAGGTACACAGATACGCAGTATTTT. This encodes CASTPARYTDTQYF.

This clonotype was detected only a few times. J is TRBJ2-2 and V is TRBV12-3 or TRBV12-4; D is undetermined. This CDR3 region has 14 residues. The ends were cut back, 5 bases at V and 5 bases at J, with 12 bases in the middle. The CDR3 region is CASSPPVGTGELFF. CDR3 coding DNA: TGTGCCAGCAGTCCCCCAGTGGGTACCGGGGAGCTGTTTTTT.

A few counts support this clonotype. The chain recombines TRBV18 with TRBJ2-1, with a weak D call TRBD2 (5 bases). Germline V CDR1 and CDR2: KGHSH, LQKENI. CDR3 length: 16 amino acids. V gave up 3 bases and J gave up 4 bases, with 16 bases separating them. CDR3 region: CASSPERLQTYNEQFF. The CDR3 nucleotides read TGTGCCAGCTCACCTGAGCGACTACAGACTTACAATGAGCAGTTCTTC.

This clonotype was found a few times. V is TRBV19 and J is TRBJ2-7, with 8 bases lining up with TRBD2. The germline V gene encodes CDR1 LNHDA and CDR2 SQIVND (reference sequence). This CDR3 spans 15 amino acids. V shed 4 bases and J 5 bases; nucleotides not matched to a gene: 10. The CDR3 DNA reads TGTGCCAGTAGTAATTGGCGGGAGGCGGAGGACGAGCAGTACTTC. It encodes CASSNWREAEDEQYF.

The chain uses TRBV7-6 and TRBJ1-4, with D tentatively TRBD1 (6 bases). The CDR3 contains 14 residues. Germline CDR1 and CDR2: SGHVS and FNYEAQ. V shed 8 bases and J shed 3 bases, with 13 bases lying between them. The CDR3 nucleotides read TGTGCCAGCGGCCGGACAGTCGCTAATGAAAAACTGTTTTTT. Translating it yields CASGRTVANEKLFF.

Concerning this clonotype: A much larger clonotype is one base distant, so this may be a read error. The chain employs TRBV4-2 and TRBJ1-2; D perhaps matches TRBD1 (5 bases). Germline V gene data show CDR1 as LGHNA and CDR2 as YNFKEQ. The V end lost 4 bases, the J end lost 11 bases, and 17 bases lay between the germline ends. The CDR3 length is 13 residues. The DNA for the CDR3 is TGTGCCAGCAGCCGAGATATCAGACAGAAGTACACCTTC. This codes for CASSRDIRQKYTF.

Concerning this clonotype: A clone one base away is much larger, so this may be a read error. This chain's CDR3 is CASTQGYTATQYF. CDR3 bases: TGTGCCAGCACTCAAGGGTACACAGCTACGCAGTATTTT. V usage is TRBV11-2 and J usage is TRBJ2-3; D unclear. The CDR3 runs to 13 residues. Germline V gene sequence: CDR1 SGHAT, CDR2 FQNNGV.

The CDR3 DNA follows: TGTGCCAGCAGCCCCCAGGTGGGCAGGTATTCAACTAATGAAAAACTGTTTTTT. Translation gives CASSPQVGRYSTNEKLFF. The rearrangement joins TRBV4-2 to TRBJ1-4; the D is unclear. CDR1 is LGHNA, CDR2 YNFKEQ, per germline. The CDR3 has 18 amino acids. Trimming shortened V by 4 bases and J by 0 bases, and 18 bases separated the two germline ends.

V is TRBV5-6 and J is TRBJ2-5; 12 bases are shared with TRBD2. V lost 2 bases to trimming and J lost 1 base; unmatched junction nucleotides: 9. Germline V lookup: CDR1 SGHDT, CDR2 YYEEEE. The CDR3 is 18 amino acids. CDR3 region: CASSLRWPSGGAQETQYF. The DNA of the CDR3 is TGTGCCAGCAGCTTAAGGTGGCCTAGCGGGGGGGCCCAAGAGACCCAGTACTTC.

The rearrangement links TRBV20-1 to TRBJ1-3; weak D call: TRBD1 (5 bases). Germline V gene data show CDR1 as DFQATT and CDR2 as SNEGSKA (reference sequence). This CDR3 is built from 17 residues. V was trimmed by 0 bases and J by 0 bases, leaving 15 bases between them. CDR3 DNA sequence: TGCAGTGCTAGAGATCGGGGGTTGTCTCACTCTGGAAACACCATATATTTT. As protein: CSARDRGLSHSGNTIYF.

In this sample, this clonotype turned up many times. The chain employs TRBV29-1 and TRBJ2-7, with 11 bases that match TRBD2. Germline CDR1 and CDR2: SQVTM and ANQGSEA. V shed 5 bases, J shed 2 bases, and the junction held 5 bases outside the gene matches. This CDR3 comprises 14 residues. CDR3 nucleotides: TGCAGCGTTACACTAGCGGGGGCCCCCTACGAGCAGTACTTC. Its translation: CSVTLAGAPYEQYF.

This clonotype was observed a handful of times. The rearrangement joins TRBV30 to TRBJ2-1; TRBD2 agrees at 12 bases. The CDR3 is 15 residues long. The V segment lost 2 bases and the J segment 10 bases; nucleotides outside the gene matches: 9. Germline V gene sequence: CDR1 GTSNPN, CDR2 SVGIG (reference sequence). The CDR3 protein is CAWSRLAGANQEQFF. The CDR3 bases are TGTGCCTGGAGTCGACTAGCGGGAGCGAATCAGGAGCAGTTCTTC.

The chain uses TRBV9 and TRBJ2-3; either TRBD1 or TRBD2 may fit D (6 bases each). CDR3 length equals 15 residues. Germline loops: CDR1 SGDLS, CDR2 YYNGEE. Trimming removed 4 bases at V and 1 base at J, with 13 bases between. The CDR3: CASSTNRGGTDTQYF. Here the CDR3 DNA reads TGTGCCAGCAGCACCAATAGGGGGGGCACAGATACGCAGTATTTT.

This clonotype has a handful of counts. This sequence joins TRBV2 and TRBJ2-7, with unresolved D. Trimming left V 2 bases short and J 6 bases short, with 14 bases between. CDR1 and CDR2 (germline): SNHLY, FYNNEI. This CDR3 has 14 amino acids. The CDR3 bases are TGTGCCAGCAGTGAATTTGGGGATGATGCCGAGCAGTACTTC. It specifies CASSEFGDDAEQYF.

This clonotype was counted between two and nine times. The genes are TRBV20-1 and TRBJ2-1; no clear D. CDR3 length equals 15 residues. V was shortened by 0 bases and J by 4 bases, with 13 bases between the two germline ends. From germline, CDR1 is DFQATT and CDR2 SNEGSKA (reference sequence). The CDR3 bases are TGCAGTGCTAGAGATATGGCTCTGCATTACAATGAGCAGTTCTTC. Translating it yields CSARDMALHYNEQFF.

Note on this clonotype: A much larger clone differs from this one at a single base, so this may be a read error. V and J are TRBV7-9 and TRBJ2-1; no clear D. Germline values: CDR1 SEHNR, CDR2 FQNEAQ (reference sequence). The CDR3 is 14 amino acids. The CDR3 DNA sequence: TGTGCCAGCAGCTTACCACAGAGTTACAATGAGCAGTCCTTC. Protein product: CASSLPQSYNEQSF. Together with reference TRBV7-9 and TRBJ2-1, the CDR3 gives the full variable domain: DTGVSQNPRHKITKRGQNVTFRCDPISEHNRLYWYRQTLGQGPEFLTYFQNEAQLEKSRLLSDRFSAERPKGSFSTLEIQRTEQGDSAMYLCASSLPQSYNEQSFGPGTRLTVL.